The 16 T cell receptor beta chains below were found in one sample sequenced in a study of T cells in Graves' hyperthyroidism and ophthalmopathy. From RNA transcripts, TCR beta CDR3 regions were amplified. First-round RT-PCR targeting the TCR CDR3 was performed with the HTBI primer set. MiXCR was run by TCRdb on the multiplex PCR reads, yielding one entry per CDR3 protein. The sample consists of about 720,000 distinct CDR3 sequences, 16% of them appearing once. The sample was blood. The receptors were sampled from a man aged 18 to 30 with Graves' hyperthyroidism.

V usage is TRBV6-5 and J usage is TRBJ2-2, with a possible D match to TRBD2 (6 bases). The CDR3 has 15 amino acids. Germline V gives CDR1 MNHEY, CDR2 SVGAGI. Trimming took off 2 bases at V and 3 bases at J, with 10 bases between the two ends. The CDR3: CASSYAGWDTGELFF. The CDR3 nucleotides read TGTGCCAGCAGTTACGCGGGATGGGACACCGGGGAGCTGTTTTTT.

With respect to this clonotype: It may be a read error: a sequence one base away is much more abundant. This sequence joins TRBV6-5 and TRBJ2-5; TRBD1 aligns across 9 bases. The CDR3 runs to 14 residues. Germline assignment: CDR1 MNHEY and CDR2 SVGAGI. CDR3 in amino acids: CARSFGTGQEAQYF. The CDR3 bases are TGTGCCCGCAGTTTCGGGACAGGGCAAGAGGCCCAGTACTTC.

This clonotype was picked up a small number of times. At one boundary the junction diverges from the germline segment, which might be a read error. This rearrangement joins TRBV2 to TRBJ1-5, with D tentatively TRBD1 (5 bases). CDR3 length: 16 amino acids. Germline CDR1 reads SNHLY; CDR2 reads FYNNEI. CDR3 sequence reads: CASKDQGRGSNQSQHF. DNA for the CDR3: TGTGCCAGCAAAGATCAGGGTCGGGGTAGCAATCAGTCCCAGCATTTT.

In its sample, this clonotype was seen a few times. V gene TRBV4-3 combines with J gene TRBJ2-5, with 7 bases aligning to TRBD1. This CDR3 contains 17 residues. Germline trimming cut 0 bases from V and 1 base from J; bases unmatched to any gene: 8. Germline CDR1 LGHNA, CDR2 YSLEER. CDR3 sequence reads: CASSQDLGTDRQETQYF. The CDR3 coding sequence is TGCGCCAGCAGCCAAGATCTCGGGACAGATCGCCAAGAGACCCAGTACTTC.

This clonotype was counted at least ten times. CDR3 in DNA: TGTGCCAGCAGCTCCGGGGGGACCGGGGAGCTGTTTTTT. Encoded protein: CASSSGGTGELFF. The chain joins TRBV5-4 to TRBJ2-2, with 7 positions matching TRBD2. With 3 bases clipped from V and 5 bases from J, the junction kept 1 base outside the gene matches. The CDR3 runs to 13 residues. Germline CDR1 is SGHNT and CDR2 is YYREEE (reference sequence).

This chain links TRBV19 with TRBJ1-5, with 8 bases that match TRBD1. Germline CDR1 is LNHDA and CDR2 is SQIVND (reference sequence). The J segment lost 3 bases and the V segment lost 7 bases, leaving 8 bases of the junction unmatched. The CDR3 contains 15 residues. The CDR3 protein is CASTSTGGFNQPQHF. CDR3 in DNA: TGTGCCAGTACTTCCACAGGGGGTTTCAATCAGCCCCAGCATTTT.

This clonotype was recorded many times. The chain uses TRBV7-2 and TRBJ2-3; 7 bases agree with TRBD1. The CDR3 is made up of 15 amino acids. Germline V gene lookup returns CDR1 SGHTA and CDR2 FQGNSA. Unmatched junction bases numbered 8, after V lost 4 bases and J lost 4 bases. CDR3 sequence reads: CASSSMTGQADTQYF. DNA for the CDR3: TGTGCCAGCAGCTCAATGACAGGGCAAGCAGATACGCAGTATTTT.

This chain joins TRBV20-1 and TRBJ2-7; D possibly corresponds to TRBD1 (5 bases). CDR3 length: 13 amino acids. The germline V gene has CDR1 DFQATT and CDR2 SNEGSKA (reference sequence). With 2 bases removed from V and 3 bases from J, the gap between germline ends came to 11 bases. CDR3 in amino acids: CSARPDSNYEQYF. CDR3 nucleotides: TGCAGTGCTAGACCCGACAGCAACTACGAGCAGTACTTC.

The V gene is TRBV5-5, the J gene TRBJ2-7, with D perhaps matching TRBD1 (6 bases). The ends were cut back, 4 bases at V and 2 bases at J, with 13 bases in the middle. The CDR3 has 14 residues. Germline loops: CDR1 SGHKS, CDR2 YYEKEE (reference sequence). The CDR3 bases are TGTGCCAGCAGCGCCTGGGACATGCCCTACGAGCAGTACTTC. It encodes CASSAWDMPYEQYF.

This clonotype was detected many times. This CDR3 is CASSQGGGQETQYF. CDR3 DNA sequence: TGTGCCAGCAGCCAAGGTGGGGGCCAAGAGACCCAGTACTTC. The chain combines TRBV3-1 with TRBJ2-5; D assignment may be TRBD1 or TRBD2 (5 bases each). Germline values: CDR1 LGHDT, CDR2 YNNKEL (reference sequence). Trimming pared 1 base from V and 1 base from J, leaving 7 bases between. The CDR3 consists of 14 residues.

This clonotype appeared a few times. Because it lacks the conserved phenylalanine or tryptophan at the end, this CDR3 is likely a read error. The CDR3 DNA reads TGTGCCAGCAGTAGGACAGGGTTTGGCACTGAAGCTTTCATT. It encodes CASSRTGFGTEAFI. V and J are TRBV27 and TRBJ1-1; 8 bases are shared with TRBD1. The CDR3 is 14 residues long. From germline, CDR1 is MNHEY and CDR2 SMNVEV (reference sequence). Trimming cost V 5 bases and J 4 bases; bases outside gene matches: 6.

About this clonotype: Given a much more abundant clone one base away, this may be a read error. This CDR3 is CASSSYPGQDNQYF. CDR3 bases: TGTGCCAGCAGCTCCTACCCTGGACAGGACAACCAGTACTTC. The chain employs TRBV7-3 and TRBJ2-5; 7 nucleotides align to TRBD1. The CDR3 length is 14 residues. CDR1 is SGHTA and CDR2 is FQGTGA in the germline V gene. The V gene end was trimmed by 4 bases and the J gene end by 10 bases; junction bases not matched to a gene: 12.

This clonotype was found a few times. The V call is TRBV29-1, the J call TRBJ2-5, with D unresolved. CDR1 and CDR2 (germline): SQVTM, ANQGSEA. The V and J ends lost 4 bases and 3 bases respectively, with 9 bases between them. The length of the CDR3 is 12 residues. The DNA for the CDR3 is TGCAGCGTTGTTAAGACGGAAGAGACCCAGTACTTC. Its translation: CSVVKTEETQYF. Drawing the rest from reference TRBV29-1 and TRBJ2-5, the complete variable domain is SAVISQKPSRDICQRGTSLTIQCQVDSQVTMMFWYRQQPGQSLTLIATANQGSEATYESGFVIDKFPISRPNLTFSTLTVSNMSPEDSSIYLCSVVKTEETQYFGPGTRLLVL.

In this sample, this clonotype turned up many times. The junction differs from germline at one of its ends, possibly a read error. This rearrangement joins TRBV5-1 to TRBJ2-3, with 12 nucleotides matching TRBD2. CDR1 SGHRS and CDR2 YFSETQ come from the germline V gene. This CDR3 contains 15 residues. The CDR3, as DNA: TGTGCCAGCAGTTTGACTAGCGGGAGACCAGATACGCAGTATTTT. This codes for CASSLTSGRPDTQYF.

This clonotype was seen repeatedly, ten times or more. The chain carries TRBV7-3 and TRBJ2-1; TRBD1 or TRBD2 may be the D gene (5 bases each). The CDR3 length is 12 residues. Trimming pared 4 bases from V and 7 bases from J, leaving 8 bases between. Looked up from germline, CDR1 is SGHTA and CDR2 is FQGTGA. The CDR3 protein is CASSSEGNEQFF. The DNA of the CDR3 is TGTGCCAGCAGCTCCGAGGGGAATGAGCAGTTCTTC.

This clonotype has just a few counts. This chain connects TRBV18 to TRBJ2-3; maybe TRBD1 (6 bases). CDR1 and CDR2 from the germline V gene are KGHSH and LQKENI. The V end was cut by 0 bases, the J end by 4 bases, with 11 bases between. The CDR3 has 15 residues. The CDR3 sequence is CASSPPSGVSDTQYF. The CDR3 DNA sequence: TGTGCCAGCTCACCACCGTCAGGGGTATCAGATACGCAGTATTTT.